This TCR beta chain originates from a study of Graves' ophthalmopathy and Graves' hyperthyroidism. On the study more broadly: The authors collected peripheral blood at initial diagnosis, before any treatment. Notes on the study in general: Ophthalmopathy could be told apart from stable hyperthyroidism by a 13-signature model (around 85% sensitivity, around 84% specificity). Detection in blood was also observed for most expanded thyroid clonotypes above 0.001 frequency.

As regards this clonotype: No antigen is known for it. This may arise from a read error, as a much more abundant clone is one base away.

The study amplified TCR beta CDR3 regions using RNA transcripts. HTBI primers primed a first-round RT-PCR, and a second-round multiplex PCR followed. Via MiXCR, TCRdb re-called the multiplex PCR reads, giving one row per CDR3 protein. Here the sample spans tens of thousands of distinct CDR3 sequences, around half being singletons. Between the trimmed V and J ends, which lost 0 bases and 3 bases, there was a span of 14 bases. CDR1 LGHDT and CDR2 YNNKEL come from the germline V gene (reference sequence). The CDR3 runs to 16 residues. The gene calls are TRBV3-1 and TRBJ1-1; perhaps TRBD1 as D (5 bases). The specimen sequenced was peripheral blood. This clonotype was sampled from an adult man with Graves' ophthalmopathy. The CDR3 loop reads CASSQEIARAYTEAFF. Written as DNA, the CDR3 is TGTGCCAGCAGCCAAGAAATCGCCAGGGCTTACACTGAAGCTTTCTTT.